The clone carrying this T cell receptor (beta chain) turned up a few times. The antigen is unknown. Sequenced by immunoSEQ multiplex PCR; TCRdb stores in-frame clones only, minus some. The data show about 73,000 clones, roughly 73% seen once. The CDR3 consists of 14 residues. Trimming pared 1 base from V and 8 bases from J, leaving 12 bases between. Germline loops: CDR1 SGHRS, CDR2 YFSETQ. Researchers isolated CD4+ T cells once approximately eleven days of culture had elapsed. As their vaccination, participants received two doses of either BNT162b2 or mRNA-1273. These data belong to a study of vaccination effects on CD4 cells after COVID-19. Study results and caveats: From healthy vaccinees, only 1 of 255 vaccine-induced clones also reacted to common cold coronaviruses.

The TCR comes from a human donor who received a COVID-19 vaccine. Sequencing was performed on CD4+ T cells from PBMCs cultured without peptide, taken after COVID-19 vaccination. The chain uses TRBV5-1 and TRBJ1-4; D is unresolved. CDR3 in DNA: TGCGCCAGCAGCTTGCGCGGGGTAGAGGAAAAACTGTTTTTT. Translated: CASSLRGVEEKLFF.